This entry concerns a single T cell receptor (beta chain). Random hexamers were used to reverse transcribe roughly 0.5 to 1 ug of RNA. TCRdb reanalysed the immunoSEQ multiplex PCR reads using MiXCR and keeps one entry per CDR3 protein. The table includes about 94,000 distinct CDR3 sequences, roughly 94% detected once. This record comes from a study of CD8 T cells in Susac syndrome. TCR beta sequencing was performed on blood CD8+ and CD4+ T cells. TEMRA cells underwent FACS enrichment and CD8+ and CD4+ T cells underwent negative isolation. The clonotype comes from a human donor with Susac syndrome. The sample taken for sequencing was CD4+ T cells from PBMCs.

CDR3 residues: CASSIRNGGQFF. CDR3 nucleotide sequence: TGTGCCAGTAGTATACGGAACGGAGGGCAGTTCTTC. The chain has TRBV19 and TRBJ2-1; D perhaps matches TRBD2 (5 bases). This CDR3 has 12 amino acids. V shed 2 bases and J shed 12 bases, with 11 bases lying between them. The germline gives CDR1 LNHDA, CDR2 SQIVND (reference sequence).